The source of this TCR beta chain is a study of PD-L1 blockade in urothelial cancer. Germline V gives CDR1 SNHLY, CDR2 FYNNEI. CDR3 size: 13 residues. The germline V and J ends were trimmed by 6 bases and 3 bases, with 9 bases remaining between them. Time point indicated: pretreatment peripheral blood. Only in-frame clones appear in the TCRdb table, and some are missing; sequencing was by immunoSEQ multiplex PCR. The data hold almost 90,000 clones, with roughly 84% observed a single time. The receptor was derived from a man aged 55 to 70 with urothelial cancer. The chain uses TRBV2 and TRBJ1-5, with D perhaps matching TRBD1 (5 bases). The sequencing here drew on PBMCs, taken around atezolizumab (anti-PD-L1) treatment. The CDR3 is CASSQGYNQPQHF. CDR3 sequence (DNA): TGTGCCAGCAGCCAGGGCTACAATCAGCCCCAGCATTTT.